This TCR beta chain emerged from a study of T cell responses to AZD1222 COVID-19 vaccine. Whether given at about 4 or about 12 weeks, second doses were pooled. Study results and limitations: An increase in Spike-specific TCR breadth and depth was observed after two AZD1222 doses. Spike regions recognized by vaccine-associated CD4 TCRs spanned the protein, led by 160-218 and 743-854. The study identified only six AZD1222 recipients as seropositive at baseline.

Clones were read by immunoSEQ multiplex PCR, and TCRdb kept only the in-frame ones, dropping some. The sample comprises approximately 69,000 clones, over 80% of which are singletons, and 20% to 30% rests with the top ten. Turning to this clone: Its cognate antigen is unknown.

Trimming pared 5 bases from V and 1 base from J, leaving 6 bases between. The length of the CDR3 is 12 residues. The germline V gene has CDR1 LNHNV and CDR2 YYDKDF (reference sequence). The sequencing used peripheral blood, collected 28 days after the second AZD1222 dose. The chain is built from TRBV15 and TRBJ2-7; a possible D gene is TRBD1 (6 bases). The TCR was taken from an adult who received the AZD1222 COVID-19 vaccine. The CDR3 loop reads CATSGQSYEQYF. The CDR3 DNA follows: TGTGCCACCAGCGGACAGTCCTACGAGCAGTACTTC.